Each of the 32 T cell receptor beta chains below was sequenced from the same sample in a study of response to subunit inactivated influenza vaccine. TCRdb used MiXCR to reprocess the RT-PCR reads, holding one entry per CDR3 protein. Here the sample spans 650,000 to 850,000 distinct CDR3 sequences, approximately 13% being singletons. The sample in question was PBMCs from blood, obtained 14 days before vaccination. Receptor source: a man over 45 who received an inactivated influenza vaccine.

This clonotype appeared many times. This chain uses TRBV28 with TRBJ2-4; TRBD2 aligns across 7 bases. The ends lost 6 bases at V and 3 bases at J; junction bases unmatched: 17. There are 18 residues in the CDR3. Germline V gives CDR1 MDHEN, CDR2 SYDVKM. CDR3 loop: CASSPVAGGSLVKNIQYF. Here the CDR3 DNA reads TGTGCCAGCAGCCCCGTCGCCGGGGGGTCCTTAGTCAAAAACATTCAGTACTTC.

This clonotype was picked up many times. The rearrangement joins TRBV11-2 to TRBJ2-3, with TRBD2 identical over 11 bases. The CDR3 covers 15 residues. With V trimmed by 6 bases and J by 1 base, 3 bases remained unmatched. CDR1 and CDR2 (germline): SGHAT, FQNNGV. The CDR3 bases are TGTGCCAGCAGTTTTAGCGGGGGGGGCACAGATACGCAGTATTTT. It is translated as CASSFSGGGTDTQYF.

The V call is TRBV20-1, the J call TRBJ2-5, with 7 bases that match TRBD2. The CDR3 totals 14 residues. Losses at the gene ends were 3 bases for V and 1 base for J; bases not matched to a gene: 5. Germline loops: CDR1 DFQATT, CDR2 SNEGSKA (reference sequence). The DNA of the CDR3 is TGCAGTGCTAGGGTAGGGAGGGGCCAAGAGACCCAGTACTTC. Translated, it gives CSARVGRGQETQYF.

The rearrangement links TRBV4-2 to TRBJ2-3; no clear D. This CDR3 spans 15 amino acids. Germline V gene lookup returns CDR1 LGHNA and CDR2 YNFKEQ. V was cut by 2 bases and J by 0 bases, with 9 bases left in between. CDR3 loop: CASSQLGSSTDTQYF. CDR3 nucleotide sequence: TGTGCCAGCAGCCAATTGGGTTCCAGCACAGATACGCAGTATTTT.

This clonotype was found a few times. The chain is built from TRBV24-1 and TRBJ2-5; the D gene is possibly TRBD2 (5 bases). V was trimmed by 3 bases and J by 1 base, leaving 11 bases between them. The CDR3 totals 15 residues. CDR1 KGHDR and CDR2 SFDVKD come from the germline V gene. The CDR3 DNA is TGTGCCACCAGTGATGGACTCTCCCCCCAAGAGACCCAGTACTTC. It is translated as CATSDGLSPQETQYF.

In its sample, this clonotype was seen a few times. The chain employs TRBV16 and TRBJ1-2; 8 bases align to TRBD1. J gave up 2 bases and V 5 bases, and 7 bases lay outside the gene matches. Germline V gives CDR1 KGHSY, CDR2 FQNENV. The length of the CDR3 is 15 residues. The CDR3 bases are TGTGCCAGCAGCTCTATTCGGACAGGGAACTATGGCTACACCTTC. It yields the protein CASSSIRTGNYGYTF.

A few counts support this clonotype. V and J are TRBV20-1 and TRBJ2-3; D uncertain. The CDR3 sequence is 17 residues long. Germline CDR1 DFQATT, CDR2 SNEGSKA (reference sequence). V dropped 3 bases and J dropped 0 bases, with 19 bases sitting between them. The CDR3 region has the DNA TGCAGTGCTAGGTACCTAGTTGGAAAAGGGAGCACAGATACGCAGTATTTT. Protein product: CSARYLVGKGSTDTQYF.

This chain joins TRBV6-1 and TRBJ2-4, with D hard to call. V lost 7 bases to trimming and J lost 7 bases, with 20 bases between them. Germline loops: CDR1 MNHNS, CDR2 SASEGT. The CDR3 spans 15 residues. DNA of the CDR3: TGTGCCAGCACCCCCCGAGGATCACGGGCCAACATTCAGTACTTC. Its protein product is CASTPRGSRANIQYF.

This clonotype was counted between two and nine times. This sequence joins TRBV5-4 and TRBJ1-3; D is unclear. CDR3 size: 17 residues. Germline CDR1 is SGHNT and CDR2 is YYREEE (reference sequence). V was trimmed by 0 bases and J by 3 bases, leaving 16 bases between them. The DNA of the CDR3 is TGTGCCAGCAGCTTGGTTGAGTCCCGGTGGAGTGGAAACACCATATATTTT. Protein: CASSLVESRWSGNTIYF. The whole variable domain, filled in from reference TRBV5-4 and TRBJ1-3, reads ETGVTQSPTHLIKTRGQQVTLRCSSQSGHNTVSWYQQALGQGPQFIFQYYREEENGRGNFPPRFSGLQFPNYSSELNVNALELDDSALYLCASSLVESRWSGNTIYFGEGSWLTVV.

CDR3 residues: CAISEASTDTQYF. CDR3 in DNA: TGTGCCATCAGTGAAGCTAGCACAGATACGCAGTATTTT. The chain combines TRBV10-3 with TRBJ2-3; D ambiguous. Trimming removed 3 bases at V and 0 bases at J, with 4 bases between. Germline assignment: CDR1 ENHRY and CDR2 SYGVKD. The CDR3 extends over 13 amino acids.

Ten or more counts support this clonotype. The CDR3 DNA sequence: TGTGCCAGCTTGGGTCAGGGAGGAACCGGGGAGCTGTTTTTT. Translation gives CASLGQGGTGELFF. The chain joins TRBV6-1 to TRBJ2-2, with D maybe TRBD2 (6 bases). Germline values: CDR1 MNHNS, CDR2 SASEGT. Trimming shortened V by 8 bases and J by 5 bases, and 15 bases separated the two germline ends. This CDR3 spans 14 amino acids.

This clonotype occurred many times. The chain links TRBV20-1 to TRBJ2-4; 7 positions match TRBD2. The CDR3 is 13 amino acids. From germline, CDR1 is DFQATT and CDR2 SNEGSKA (reference sequence). The V gene end was trimmed by 6 bases and the J gene end by 4 bases; junction bases not matched to a gene: 6. CDR3 coding DNA: TGCAGTGCAACCGGGACTACTAAAAACATTCAGTACTTC. Protein product: CSATGTTKNIQYF.

This clonotype appeared a few times. The chain recombines TRBV6-2 or TRBV6-3 with TRBJ2-7; TRBD2 aligns across 9 bases. V shed 2 bases, J shed 0 bases, and the junction held 11 bases outside the gene matches. CDR1 and CDR2 from the germline V gene are MNHEY and SVGEGT. The CDR3 loop spans 18 amino acids. This CDR3 reads CASSYGFSGGRNSYEQYF. The DNA of the CDR3 is TGTGCCAGCAGTTACGGTTTTAGCGGGGGCCGAAACTCCTACGAGCAGTACTTC.

The genes are TRBV7-2 and TRBJ2-1; 8 bases are shared with TRBD2. CDR1 and CDR2 from the germline V gene are SGHTA and FQGNSA. V shed 4 bases, J shed 0 bases, and the junction held 2 bases outside the gene matches. This CDR3 is 15 amino acids long. The CDR3 DNA reads as TGTGCCAGCAGCTCACTAGCGGACTCCTACAATGAGCAGTTCTTC. It encodes CASSSLADSYNEQFF. The full variable domain, with the rest looked up from reference TRBV7-2 and TRBJ2-1, is GAGVSQSPSNKVTEKGKDVELRCDPISGHTALYWYRQSLGQGLEFLIYFQGNSAPDKSGLPSDRFSAERTGGSVSTLTIQRTQQEDSAVYLCASSSLADSYNEQFFGPGTRLTVL.

This clonotype has just a few counts. The chain links TRBV12-3 or TRBV12-4 to TRBJ2-7; the D is unclear. V lost 0 bases, J lost 2 bases, and 11 bases lay in between. CDR3 length: 15 residues. CDR3 sequence (DNA): TGTGCCAGCAGTTTAGCGCTTACCCAACCCTACGAGCAGTACTTC. Translated: CASSLALTQPYEQYF.

V and J are TRBV9 and TRBJ1-1; TRBD1 agrees at 8 bases. Germline CDR1 SGDLS, CDR2 YYNGEE. V dropped 3 bases and J dropped 4; count of bases not matched to a gene: 5. The length of the CDR3 is 14 residues. The CDR3 reads CASSAQGARTEAFF. The CDR3 nucleotides are TGTGCCAGCAGCGCCCAGGGGGCGCGCACTGAAGCTTTCTTT.

This clonotype has at least ten counts. This chain joins TRBV24-1 and TRBJ2-1, with a tentative D call TRBD2 (5 bases). The CDR3 consists of 13 residues. The V end was cut by 3 bases, the J end by 5 bases, with 7 bases between. Germline V gene data show CDR1 as KGHDR and CDR2 as SFDVKD. In DNA form, the CDR3 reads TGTGCCACCAGTGATCGGGAAAACAATGAGCAGTTCTTC. This gives the protein CATSDRENNEQFF.

This clonotype occurred a few times. The CDR3 protein is CSASGGSSYGYTF. The CDR3 DNA reads TGCAGTGCTAGTGGCGGATCAAGCTATGGCTACACCTTC. The chain carries TRBV20-1 and TRBJ1-2; D is undetermined. This CDR3 is built from 13 residues. The germline V gene has CDR1 DFQATT and CDR2 SNEGSKA (reference sequence). V lost 3 bases and J 4 bases, leaving 12 bases between the germline ends.

This clonotype came up many times. V gene TRBV3-1 combines with J gene TRBJ2-4, with no clear D. Trimming took off 0 bases at V and 7 bases at J, with 10 bases between the two ends. The CDR3 has 14 residues. Germline CDR1 and CDR2: LGHDT and YNNKEL (reference sequence). CDR3 region: CASSQEHIGNIQYF. The CDR3 nucleotides are TGTGCCAGCAGCCAAGAGCATATTGGGAACATTCAGTACTTC.

The gene calls are TRBV6-5 and TRBJ2-3, with D tentatively TRBD2 (5 bases). Germline assignment: CDR1 MNHEY and CDR2 SVGAGI. The ends were cut back, 2 bases at V and 6 bases at J, with 12 bases in the middle. The CDR3 extends over 14 amino acids. This CDR3 reads CASSYRVPGDTQYF. The CDR3 nucleotides are TGTGCCAGCAGTTACAGGGTTCCGGGGGATACGCAGTATTTT.

This clonotype was recorded a few times. V usage is TRBV5-1 and J usage is TRBJ1-1; unclear D gene. V was pared by 0 bases and J by 0 bases, with 12 bases between. Germline CDR1 reads SGHRS; CDR2 reads YFSETQ. The CDR3 contains 16 residues. CDR3 protein: CASSLAAGLMNTEAFF. The CDR3 region has the DNA TGCGCCAGCAGCTTGGCCGCCGGGCTAATGAACACTGAAGCTTTCTTT.

The chain carries TRBV12-3 or TRBV12-4 and TRBJ1-6; no definite D call. V lost 2 bases and J lost 7, with 12 bases in between. CDR3 length: 15 residues. Here the CDR3 reads CASSLTGSPNSPLHF. Written as DNA, the CDR3 is TGTGCCAGCAGTTTAACCGGGAGCCCCAATTCACCCCTCCACTTT.

V and J are TRBV7-2 and TRBJ2-3; possible D gene TRBD2, 5 bases. V was clipped by 5 bases and J by 0 bases, with 9 bases between them. CDR1 and CDR2 (germline): SGHTA, FQGNSA. The CDR3 loop spans 14 amino acids. CDR3 in DNA: TGTGCCAGCAGCGAGACTATAAGCACAGATACGCAGTATTTT. This codes for CASSETISTDTQYF. The variable domain in full, completed from reference TRBV7-2 and TRBJ2-3, reads GAGVSQSPSNKVTEKGKDVELRCDPISGHTALYWYRQSLGQGLEFLIYFQGNSAPDKSGLPSDRFSAERTGGSVSTLTIQRTQQEDSAVYLCASSETISTDTQYFGPGTRLTVL.

This clonotype was detected a few times. The chain couples TRBV5-1 to TRBJ2-2; TRBD2 matches at 13 bases. Trimming at V came to 4 bases and at J to 0 bases, leaving 3 bases not matched to a gene. The germline CDR1 and CDR2 sequences are SGHRS and YFSETQ. The CDR3 covers 17 residues. The CDR3 nucleotides are TGCGCCAGCAGCAGGACTAGCGGGGGCCCGAACACCGGGGAGCTGTTTTTT. It translates to CASSRTSGGPNTGELFF.

This clonotype was detected only a few times. The V gene is TRBV4-3, the J gene TRBJ2-3; TRBD2 aligns across 8 bases. Germline assignment: CDR1 LGHNA and CDR2 YSLEER. V dropped 1 base and J dropped 2; count of bases not matched to a gene: 5. The CDR3 covers 16 residues. CDR3 region: CASSQGIAGSTDTQYF. Written as DNA, the CDR3 is TGCGCCAGCAGCCAAGGGATAGCGGGGTCCACAGATACGCAGTATTTT.

V gene TRBV5-1 combines with J gene TRBJ2-5; D could derive from TRBD1 or TRBD2 (5 bases each). Trimming shortened V by 3 bases and J by 3 bases, and 12 bases separated the two germline ends. The CDR3 runs 14 residues. CDR1 SGHRS and CDR2 YFSETQ come from the germline V gene. The CDR3 region is CASSWERGEETQYF. For the CDR3, the DNA is TGCGCCAGCAGCTGGGAACGAGGGGAAGAGACCCAGTACTTC. Looking up the rest from reference TRBV5-1 and TRBJ2-5 gives the full variable domain: KAGVTQTPRYLIKTRGQQVTLSCSPISGHRSVSWYQQTPGQGLQFLFEYFSETQRNKGNFPGRFSGRQFSNSRSEMNVSTLELGDSALYLCASSWERGEETQYFGPGTRLLVL.

This clonotype was counted only a few times. CDR3 bases: TGTGCCATCAGTGAGAAGGGACTAGCGGGAGAGACCCAGTACTTC. Translated: CAISEKGLAGETQYF. This sequence joins TRBV10-3 and TRBJ2-5; 12 bases line up with TRBD2. This CDR3 has 15 residues. With V trimmed by 2 bases and J by 4 bases, 2 bases remained unmatched. CDR1 and CDR2 (germline): ENHRY, SYGVKD.

This clonotype was seen a handful of times. This chain uses TRBV5-1 with TRBJ1-1; TRBD1 might be the D (6 bases). Germline assignment: CDR1 SGHRS and CDR2 YFSETQ. V shed 5 bases and J shed 0 bases, with 11 bases lying between them. CDR3 length: 14 residues. CDR3 sequence (DNA): TGCGCCAGCAGGGGGGACACCTTGAACACTGAAGCTTTCTTT. Protein: CASRGDTLNTEAFF.

The gene calls are TRBV5-1 and TRBJ2-2; weak D call: TRBD1 (5 bases). Deletions cut 2 bases from V and 6 bases from J, with 11 bases between. The germline V gene has CDR1 SGHRS and CDR2 YFSETQ. The CDR3 has 14 amino acids. The CDR3 sequence: CASSFQDNAGELFF. The DNA for the CDR3 is TGCGCCAGCAGCTTCCAGGACAACGCCGGGGAGCTGTTTTTT. Looking up the rest from reference TRBV5-1 and TRBJ2-2 gives the full variable domain: KAGVTQTPRYLIKTRGQQVTLSCSPISGHRSVSWYQQTPGQGLQFLFEYFSETQRNKGNFPGRFSGRQFSNSRSEMNVSTLELGDSALYLCASSFQDNAGELFFGEGSRLTVL.

This clonotype has a count of ten or more. V gene TRBV6-2 or TRBV6-3 combines with J gene TRBJ2-2; no definite D call. Germline CDR1 and CDR2: MNHEY and SVGEGT. V dropped 5 bases and J dropped 2 bases, with 6 bases sitting between them. The CDR3 has 13 residues. Written as DNA, the CDR3 is TGTGCCAGCAGTCACGGTAACACCGGGGAGCTGTTTTTT. Amino acid sequence: CASSHGNTGELFF.

This sequence joins TRBV7-2 and TRBJ2-2; 8 positions agree with TRBD1. After removal of 3 bases from V and 4 bases from J, the junction contained 4 bases not matched to a gene. This CDR3 has 15 amino acids. Germline CDR1 is SGHTA and CDR2 is FQGNSA. CDR3: CASSFLTGATGELFF. The CDR3 DNA is TGTGCCAGCAGCTTCCTGACAGGGGCCACCGGGGAGCTGTTTTTT. The full variable domain, completed using reference TRBV7-2 and TRBJ2-2, is GAGVSQSPSNKVTEKGKDVELRCDPISGHTALYWYRQSLGQGLEFLIYFQGNSAPDKSGLPSDRFSAERTGGSVSTLTIQRTQQEDSAVYLCASSFLTGATGELFFGEGSRLTVL.

The CDR3 region is CASSQDWLAAYNEQFF. Here the CDR3 DNA reads TGCGCCAGCAGCCAAGATTGGCTAGCGGCCTACAATGAGCAGTTCTTC. The chain recombines TRBV4-3 with TRBJ2-1, with 7 bases aligning to TRBD2. This CDR3 is built from 16 residues. Looked up from germline, CDR1 is LGHNA and CDR2 is YSLEER. Losses at the gene ends were 0 bases for V and 2 bases for J; bases not matched to a gene: 4.